These T cell receptor beta chains were read from a single sample in a study of shared clonotypes between healthy human individuals. Sequencing used immunoSEQ multiplex PCR; TCRdb keeps in-frame clones, though not all of them. This table holds hundreds of thousands of clones, approximately 97% found once. The sequencing sample was made of naive CD4+ T cells sorted from blood. These receptors were taken from a woman aged 25 to 39 in good health. Both conserved end residues are part of each CDR3. The D gene is left open where the match is weak. A clone size is listed for some rows: how often the clone was seen (once, few, many), or a class if it is expanded.

J	V	D	size	length	DNA	CDR3
TRBJ2-7	TRBV5-4	.	.	13	TGTGCCAGCAGCTTGGATAGGACCCACGAGCAGTACTTC	CASSLDRTHEQYF
TRBJ1-1	TRBV6-5	.	.	13	TGTGCCAGCAGTTACGAAGGGGCGCGTCGGGCTTTCTTT	CASSYEGARRAFF
TRBJ2-2	TRBV18	TRBD2	.	16	TGTGCCAGCTCACAAGAACTAGCGGGGAACACCGGGGAGCTGTTTTTT	CASSQELAGNTGELFF
TRBJ2-2	TRBV28	.	.	19	TGTGCCAGCAGTTTATCCGGACTAGGACAGGGACCTAACACCGGGGAGCTGTTTTTT	CASSLSGLGQGPNTGELFF
TRBJ2-7	TRBV4-1	.	.	14	TGCGCCAGCAGCCCCCGGTCGAGCTCCTACGAGCAGTACTTC	CASSPRSSSYEQYF
TRBJ2-7	TRBV7-2	.	.	15	TGTGCCAGCAGCTCCGACTTCAACCCGACATACGAGCAGTACTTC	CASSSDFNPTYEQYF
TRBJ2-7	TRBV18	TRBD2	.	17	TGTGCCAGCTCACCTCCGACTAGCGGGCGCCGCTCCTACGAGCAGTACTTC	CASSPPTSGRRSYEQYF
TRBJ2-7	TRBV10-1	.	.	18	TGCGCCAGCAGTAATACTCATCCCTTCCGACAGGCCAAAGCCGAGCAGTACTTC	CASSNTHPFRQAKAEQYF
TRBJ2-3	TRBV27	TRBD2	.	17	TGTGCCAGCAGGACGAGGGGTGTAGCGGGAGGGCCAGATACGCAGTATTTT	CASRTRGVAGGPDTQYF
TRBJ2-3	TRBV2	.	.	15	TGTGCCAGCAGTGAAGCCCAGGGTTACACAGATACGCAGTATTTT	CASSEAQGYTDTQYF
TRBJ2-7	TRBV7-8	TRBD2	.	16	TGTGCCAGCAGCCCGAGACTAGCGGCCCTCTCCTACGAGCAGTACTTC	CASSPRLAALSYEQYF
TRBJ2-5	TRBV6-1	.	.	13	TGTGCCAGCAGGAGACAGGGAGGGGAGACCCAGTACTTC	CASRRQGGETQYF
TRBJ1-1	TRBV5-1	.	.	14	TGCGCCAGCAGCTTACTTCCTAGTCCGGCTGAAGCTTTCTTT	CASSLLPSPAEAFF
TRBJ2-5	TRBV19	.	.	13	TGTGCCAGTAGAAAAGCGAACGAAGAGACCCAGTACTTC	CASRKANEETQYF
TRBJ2-2	TRBV6-5	.	.	15	TGTGCCAGCAGTTTGGGCCTCGCGAACACCGGGGAGCTGTTTTTT	CASSLGLANTGELFF
TRBJ2-1	TRBV28	TRBD2	.	14	TGTGCCAGCAGTTCGGGTAGCGGGAGGGCCTTTGGGTTCTTC	CASSSGSGRAFGFF
TRBJ1-3	TRBV5-4	TRBD1	once	15	TGTGCCAGCAGCTTGCAGGGGGTTCGTGGAAACACCATATATTTT	CASSLQGVRGNTIYF
TRBJ1-1	TRBV5-4	.	.	14	TGTGCCAGCAGCTTTGACCCAGGTAGGCATGAAGCTTTCTTT	CASSFDPGRHEAFF
TRBJ2-3	TRBV6-1	.	.	10	TGTGCCAGCATGGGGGATACGCAGTATTTT	CASMGDTQYF
TRBJ2-3	TRBV10-1	.	.	18	TGCGCCAGCAGTGAGTTTGTCTTCGCGGGAATCAGCACAGATACGCAGTATTTT	CASSEFVFAGISTDTQYF
TRBJ1-5	TRBV2	.	.	15	TGTGCCAGCAGTGCCCAAGGGGTGGGCAATCAGCCCCAGCATTTT	CASSAQGVGNQPQHF
TRBJ2-7	TRBV6-1	.	.	14	TGTGCCAGCTTAACAACAGAAATCTTCTACGAGCAGTACTTC	CASLTTEIFYEQYF
TRBJ2-2	TRBV5-1	.	.	16	TGCGCCAGCAGCGAGGGCTCCAGGGTTCGAACCGGGGAGCTGTTTTTT	CASSEGSRVRTGELFF
TRBJ1-4	TRBV7-8	TRBD1	.	17	TGTGCCAGCAGACGCCGGGGACAGACGGGAACTAATGAAAAACTGTTTTTT	CASRRRGQTGTNEKLFF
TRBJ1-4	TRBV7-2	.	.	12	TGTGCCAGCAGCTTAGCAAGAGAAAAACTGTTTTTT	CASSLAREKLFF
TRBJ2-1	TRBV27	.	.	16	TGTGCCAGCGCCCCCACCGGCGGGGCCTCCTACAATGAGCAGTTCTTC	CASAPTGGASYNEQFF